This T cell receptor beta chain came from a study of OX40 agonist ivuxolimab in advanced cancers. Study background: Earlier treatment with anti-PD-1, anti-PD-L1 or anti-CTLA-4 was permitted, and over 35% had received some.

This CDR3 contains 15 residues. Germline values: CDR1 SEHNR, CDR2 FQNEAQ (reference sequence). The V and J ends lost 5 bases and 2 bases, in that order; junction bases with no gene match: 3. TCRdb's table, derived via immunoSEQ multiplex PCR, lists solely in-frame clones and lacks some. There are 45,000 or so clones in the sample; 70% to 90% occur only once, and about 17% lies in the top ten. Study conclusions and caveats: Which antigen the expanded peripheral T cells recognized is unknown.

For this clone: Its target is not known.

The material sequenced was CD4+ or CD8+ T cells sorted from blood, taken in a trial of the OX40 agonist ivuxolimab. The receptor was isolated from an adult with an advanced solid tumor such as melanoma, head and neck, liver or kidney cancer. This sequence joins TRBV7-9 and TRBJ2-1; 10 bases line up with TRBD2. The chain's CDR3 is CASSESGRAYNEQFF. CDR3 DNA: TGTGCCAGCAGCGAAAGCGGGAGGGCCTACAATGAGCAGTTCTTC.